Presented here are 21 T cell receptor beta chains from one specimen sequenced in a study of CD8+CD57+ T cells in acquired aplastic anemia. Using genomic DNA as the template, TCR beta VDJ and CDR3 profiling was carried out. In TCRdb, the reads were re-called with MiXCR into one record per CDR3 protein. In the table there are 50,000 to 65,000 distinct CDR3 sequences, about 54% of which are singletons. The sequencing input was sorted CD4+, CD8+, or CD8+CD57+ T cells (not recorded which) from PBMCs. Source of these receptors: a human donor in good health, serving as a control.

V and J are TRBV12-3 or TRBV12-4 and TRBJ2-1; no clear D. Trimming stripped 1 base from V and 0 bases from J, with 13 bases between. The CDR3 consists of 17 residues. The DNA of the CDR3 is TGTGCCAGCAGTTTAGTCCCCACTACGTACTCCTACAATGAGCAGTTCTTC. Its protein product is CASSLVPTTYSYNEQFF.

J is TRBJ1-2 and V is TRBV12-3 or TRBV12-4; D not certain. V lost 7 bases, J lost 4 bases, and 16 bases lay in between. The CDR3 is made up of 14 amino acids. CDR3 region: CASTTTLPVYGYTF. CDR3 bases: TGTGCCAGCACTACGACGTTACCAGTCTATGGCTACACCTTC.

The chain links TRBV10-1 to TRBJ2-5, with 8 bases aligning to TRBD1. Looked up from germline, CDR1 is WNHNN and CDR2 is SYGVQD (reference sequence). Losses at the gene ends were 8 bases for V and 5 bases for J; bases not matched to a gene: 19. The CDR3 has 17 amino acids. The CDR3 DNA reads as TGCGCCAGCCCTCCTATAACAGGGGGTGAGGCAGGGGAGACCCAGTACTTC. Amino acids: CASPPITGGEAGETQYF.

Relative to its sample, this clonotype is medium-sized (0.01 to 0.1%). J is TRBJ1-2 and V is TRBV25-1; D may be TRBD1 (5 bases). Germline V gene sequence: CDR1 MGHDK, CDR2 SYGVNS. Trimming stripped 5 bases from V and 6 bases from J, with 19 bases between. This CDR3 is built from 15 residues. The CDR3 nucleotides are TGTGCCAGCAGTCTCCAGGGAGAGGGCTGGCATGGCTACACCTTC. It specifies CASSLQGEGWHGYTF.

The rearrangement uses TRBV10-3 and TRBJ1-2, with 9 bases that match TRBD1. The CDR3 has 15 residues. The junction had 14 bases not matched to a gene; V was cut back by 6 bases and J by 9 bases. Germline V gene lookup returns CDR1 ENHRY and CDR2 SYGVKD. CDR3 in amino acids: CAIRIPTGGKTSYTF. The CDR3 DNA is TGTGCCATCAGGATTCCGACAGGGGGTAAGACGAGCTACACCTTC.

A remark on this clonotype: This sequence may be a read error, since a much larger clone differs from it by one base. The chain links TRBV6-5 to TRBJ1-1, with a tentative D call TRBD1 (5 bases). Germline assignment: CDR1 MNHEY and CDR2 SVGAGI. The CDR3 runs 16 residues. The CDR3 loop is CAGSSSVGREDTEAFF. The CDR3 nucleotides read TGTGCCGGCAGTTCCTCAGTTGGCAGGGAGGACACTGAAGCTTTCTTT.

The rearrangement joins TRBV19 to TRBJ1-2, with D hard to call. The CDR3 totals 15 residues. CDR1 is LNHDA and CDR2 is SQIVND in the germline V gene (reference sequence). V gave up 6 bases and J gave up 4 bases, with 18 bases separating them. The CDR3 reads CASRAGEYPGYGYTF. The DNA for the CDR3 is TGTGCCAGTAGGGCTGGAGAGTACCCTGGCTATGGCTACACCTTC. The full variable domain, completed using reference TRBV19 and TRBJ1-2, is DGGITQSPKYLFRKEGQNVTLSCEQNLNHDAMYWYRQDPGQGLRLIYYSQIVNDFQKGDIAEGYSVSREKKESFPLTVTSAQKNPTAFYLCASRAGEYPGYGYTFGSGTRLTVV.

The chain joins TRBV24-1 to TRBJ2-5, with D perhaps matching TRBD1 (5 bases). V lost 5 bases, J lost 5 bases, and 17 bases lay in between. This CDR3 spans 15 amino acids. Germline V gene data show CDR1 as KGHDR and CDR2 as SFDVKD. In nucleotides, the CDR3 is TGTGCCACCAGTGCTAATACAGGAAACAGGGAGACCCAGTACTTC. Its protein is CATSANTGNRETQYF.

The chain combines TRBV20-1 with TRBJ1-1, with 11 bases lining up with TRBD1. CDR1 is DFQATT and CDR2 is SNEGSKA in the germline V gene (reference sequence). The CDR3 spans 16 residues. V shed 4 bases and J 1 base; nucleotides not matched to a gene: 8. CDR3 sequence reads: CSANQDRGLQNTEAFF. In nucleotides, the CDR3 is TGCAGTGCTAACCAGGACAGGGGGCTTCAGAACACTGAAGCTTTCTTT.

The chain joins TRBV2 to TRBJ2-7, with D uncertain. This CDR3 region has 10 residues. V was trimmed by 8 bases and J by 2 bases, leaving 4 bases between them. The germline gives CDR1 SNHLY, CDR2 FYNNEI. This CDR3 is CASGTYEQYF. The CDR3 region has the DNA TGTGCCAGCGGAACCTACGAGCAGTACTTC.

The V and J genes are TRBV7-6 and TRBJ2-5; TRBD1 agrees at 11 bases. The junction had 5 bases not matched to a gene; V was cut back by 5 bases and J by 0 bases. The germline V gene encodes CDR1 SGHVS and CDR2 FNYEAQ. CDR3 size: 16 residues. CDR3 region: CASSIGQGADQETQYF. CDR3 nucleotides: TGTGCCAGCAGCATAGGACAGGGGGCGGACCAAGAGACCCAGTACTTC.

This clonotype occurred a few times. The rearrangement links TRBV28 to TRBJ1-2; D not resolved. The CDR3 consists of 12 residues. V was pared by 5 bases and J by 5 bases, with 9 bases between. Germline CDR1 reads MDHEN; CDR2 reads SYDVKM. CDR3 sequence reads: CASSPLPYGYTF. CDR3 DNA: TGTGCCAGCAGTCCCTTACCTTATGGCTACACCTTC.

The CDR3 is CATSSHWTVVSQHF. The DNA of the CDR3 is TGTGCCACCAGCAGCCACTGGACAGTTGTGTCCCAGCATTTT. The V gene is TRBV15, the J gene TRBJ1-5; D perhaps matches TRBD1 (6 bases). Deletions cut 3 bases from V and 11 bases from J, with 17 bases between. Germline loops: CDR1 LNHNV, CDR2 YYDKDF (reference sequence). CDR3 length: 14 residues.

The rearrangement uses TRBV29-1 and TRBJ1-5, with a weak D call TRBD1 (6 bases). The CDR3 totals 14 residues. V was shortened by 0 bases and J by 6 bases, with 12 bases between the two germline ends. Germline loops: CDR1 SQVTM, CDR2 ANQGSEA. This CDR3 is CSVEDRGERQPQHF. The CDR3 nucleotides read TGCAGCGTTGAAGACAGGGGAGAACGTCAGCCCCAGCATTTT.

V gene TRBV25-1 combines with J gene TRBJ2-7; tentatively, D is TRBD1 or TRBD2 (6 bases each). V was trimmed by 4 bases and J by 1 base, leaving 8 bases between them. The CDR3 sequence is 13 residues long. CDR1 is MGHDK and CDR2 is SYGVNS in the germline V gene. The CDR3 protein is CASSGGASYEQYF. CDR3 DNA: TGTGCCAGCAGTGGGGGGGCGTCCTACGAGCAGTACTTC.

There are a few counts of this clonotype. The V and J genes are TRBV10-3 and TRBJ2-7; D is possibly TRBD2 (5 bases). The CDR3 extends over 14 amino acids. The ends were cut back, 0 bases at V and 4 bases at J, with 10 bases in the middle. CDR1 is ENHRY and CDR2 is SYGVKD in the germline V gene. The CDR3 here is CAISESGRAYEQYF. The CDR3 DNA reads TGTGCCATCAGTGAGTCAGGGAGAGCATACGAGCAGTACTTC.

The chain joins TRBV24-1 to TRBJ1-4, with 8 bases matching TRBD1. Trimming removed 2 bases from V and 8 bases from J; junction bases left unmatched: 12. Per the germline V gene, CDR1 is KGHDR and CDR2 is SFDVKD. The CDR3 sequence is 17 residues long. The CDR3 loop is CATSDSPTGTGHEKLFF. As DNA, the CDR3 is TGTGCCACCAGTGATTCACCGACCGGGACAGGACACGAAAAACTGTTTTTT.

This clonotype was recorded at least ten times. This chain links TRBV6-1 with TRBJ2-6; a possible D gene is TRBD1 (5 bases). Trimming removed 8 bases from V and 0 bases from J, with 8 bases in between. The V gene's germline CDR1 is MNHNS and CDR2 SASEGT. The CDR3 is 14 amino acids. Written as DNA, the CDR3 is TGTGCCAGCCTAGGGGTCTCTGGGGCCAACGTCCTGACTTTC. Translation: CASLGVSGANVLTF.

About this clonotype: Because it lacks the conserved phenylalanine or tryptophan at the end, this CDR3 is likely a read error. The DNA is left out, because the CDR3 cannot be placed on it with certainty; the CDR3 is given as TCRdb lists it. The chain uses TRBV15 and TRBJ1-1. The CDR3 spans 10 residues, counting both ends. Germline CDR1 LNHNV, CDR2 YYDKDF (reference sequence). The CDR3 loop is CATSRDVGFA.

This clonotype was recorded at least ten times. V gene TRBV6-2 or TRBV6-3 combines with J gene TRBJ2-3; TRBD2 matches 10 bases. The CDR3 runs to 18 residues. Germline V CDR1 and CDR2: MNHEY, SVGEGT. J lost 4 bases, V lost 3 bases, and 13 bases had no gene match. CDR3 residues: CASSYGLAGVSIPDTQYF. In DNA form, the CDR3 reads TGTGCCAGCAGTTATGGGCTAGCGGGAGTTTCGATACCAGATACGCAGTATTTT.

This chain uses TRBV25-1 with TRBJ1-1, with D uncertain. Germline V lookup: CDR1 MGHDK, CDR2 SYGVNS. The ends were cut back, 8 bases at V and 1 base at J, with 11 bases in the middle. This CDR3 spans 13 amino acids. In nucleotides, the CDR3 is TGTGCCAGCTTGGTTAGCGCGAACACTGAAGCTTTCTTT. It encodes CASLVSANTEAFF.